A selection of T cell receptor beta chains follows, all from one sample in a study of cytomegalovirus exposure and HLA in healthy donors. Repertoires were generated with immunoSEQ multiplex PCR, while TCRdb's copy carries only in-frame clones and drops some. The data show under 250,000 clones, and the top ten clones hold 1.1%. What was sequenced was PBMCs. These receptors all stem from a girl aged 2-15 years in good health and CMV-seropositive. Each CDR3 is given with its conserved first and last residue. Each record gives: J gene, V gene, D gene, CDR3 protein, CDR3 DNA. D genes are given only for firm matches.

j_call: TRBJ1-3; v_call: TRBV19; d_call: TRBD1; cdr3_aa: CASSIRVRTGARDTIYF; cdr3_nt: TGTGCCAGTAGTATCCGGGTTCGAACAGGGGCCCGGGACACCATATATTTT
j_call: TRBJ1-3; v_call: TRBV7-9; d_call: TRBD1; cdr3_aa: CASSPGQVGNTIYF; cdr3_nt: TGTGCCAGCAGCCCTGGACAGGTTGGAAACACCATATATTTT
j_call: TRBJ1-2; v_call: TRBV19; d_call: .; cdr3_aa: CASSMGGDYGYTF; cdr3_nt: TGTGCCAGTAGTATGGGGGGGGACTATGGCTACACCTTC
j_call: TRBJ1-4; v_call: TRBV4-1; d_call: .; cdr3_aa: CASKLNEATNEKLFF; cdr3_nt: TGCGCCAGCAAGCTCAATGAGGCAACTAATGAAAAACTGTTTTTT
j_call: TRBJ2-2; v_call: TRBV28; d_call: .; cdr3_aa: CASSLPYRVRELFF; cdr3_nt: TGTGCCAGCAGCCTACCATACAGGGTTAGGGAGCTGTTTTTT
j_call: TRBJ2-3; v_call: TRBV9; d_call: .; cdr3_aa: CASSVVADGGTDTQYF; cdr3_nt: TGTGCCAGCAGCGTAGTGGCGGACGGGGGAACAGATACGCAGTATTTT
j_call: TRBJ1-5; v_call: TRBV27; d_call: TRBD1; cdr3_aa: CASSFGTGVRSNQPQHF; cdr3_nt: TGTGCCAGCAGTTTCGGGACAGGGGTACGAAGCAATCAGCCCCAGCATTTT
j_call: TRBJ2-7; v_call: TRBV5-1; d_call: .; cdr3_aa: CASSLQTSTDEQYF; cdr3_nt: TGCGCCAGCAGCTTGCAGACTAGTACCGACGAGCAGTACTTC
j_call: TRBJ1-2; v_call: TRBV6-5; d_call: .; cdr3_aa: CASYLPLYGYTF; cdr3_nt: TGTGCCAGCTACCTTCCCCTATACGGCTACACCTTC
j_call: TRBJ2-3; v_call: TRBV4-1; d_call: TRBD2; cdr3_aa: CASSHSGGGLAGSPDTQYF; cdr3_nt: TGCGCCAGCAGCCACTCGGGGGGAGGACTAGCGGGGAGCCCAGATACGCAGTATTTT
j_call: TRBJ2-1; v_call: TRBV5-4; d_call: TRBD2; cdr3_aa: CASDRRWREGLKNEQFF; cdr3_nt: TGTGCCAGCGACCGGAGGTGGCGGGAGGGCCTTAAGAATGAGCAGTTCTTC
j_call: TRBJ2-7; v_call: TRBV7-2; d_call: .; cdr3_aa: CASSLAPGNRYEQYF; cdr3_nt: TGTGCCAGCAGCTTAGCACCGGGAAATCGGTACGAGCAGTACTTC
j_call: TRBJ2-1; v_call: TRBV11-2; d_call: .; cdr3_aa: CASSPMVANYNEQFF; cdr3_nt: TGTGCCAGCAGCCCCATGGTAGCGAATTACAATGAGCAGTTCTTC
j_call: TRBJ2-7; v_call: TRBV2; d_call: .; cdr3_aa: CASSEHPGATYEQYF; cdr3_nt: TGTGCCAGCAGTGAACACCCGGGAGCTACCTACGAGCAGTACTTC
j_call: TRBJ1-3; v_call: TRBV7-9; d_call: .; cdr3_aa: CASSPPYKGFSGNTIYF; cdr3_nt: TGTGCCAGCAGCCCCCCTTATAAGGGGTTTAGTGGAAACACCATATATTTT
j_call: TRBJ1-1; v_call: TRBV2; d_call: .; cdr3_aa: CASSRTALGTFF; cdr3_nt: TGTGCCAGCAGTAGGACAGCCCTAGGGACTTTCTTT
j_call: TRBJ1-1; v_call: TRBV28; d_call: .; cdr3_aa: CASSPPAGSAKNTEAFF; cdr3_nt: TGTGCCAGCAGTCCCCCGGCCGGGAGTGCGAAGAACACTGAAGCTTTCTTT
j_call: TRBJ1-5; v_call: TRBV10-3; d_call: .; cdr3_aa: CAISESEDQPQHF; cdr3_nt: TGTGCCATCAGTGAGTCAGAGGATCAGCCCCAGCATTTT